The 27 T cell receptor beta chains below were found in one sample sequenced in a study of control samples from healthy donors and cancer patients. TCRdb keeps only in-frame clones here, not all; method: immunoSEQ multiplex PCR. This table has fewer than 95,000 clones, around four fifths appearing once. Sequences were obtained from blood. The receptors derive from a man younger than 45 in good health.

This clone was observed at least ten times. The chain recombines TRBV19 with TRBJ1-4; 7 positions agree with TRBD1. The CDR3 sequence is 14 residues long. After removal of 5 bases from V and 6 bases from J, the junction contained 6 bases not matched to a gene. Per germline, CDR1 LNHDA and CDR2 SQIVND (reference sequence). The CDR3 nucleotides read TGTGCCAGTAGTGTGACAGGGACCTATGAAAAACTGTTTTTT. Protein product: CASSVTGTYEKLFF. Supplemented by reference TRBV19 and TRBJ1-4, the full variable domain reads DGGITQSPKYLFRKEGQNVTLSCEQNLNHDAMYWYRQDPGQGLRLIYYSQIVNDFQKGDIAEGYSVSREKKESFPLTVTSAQKNPTAFYLCASSVTGTYEKLFFGSGTQLSVL.

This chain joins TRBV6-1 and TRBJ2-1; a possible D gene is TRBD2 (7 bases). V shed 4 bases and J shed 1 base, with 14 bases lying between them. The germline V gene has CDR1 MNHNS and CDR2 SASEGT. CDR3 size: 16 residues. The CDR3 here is CASSGGGRPSYNEQFF. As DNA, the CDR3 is TGTGCCAGCAGTGGCGGGGGCCGTCCATCCTACAATGAGCAGTTCTTC.

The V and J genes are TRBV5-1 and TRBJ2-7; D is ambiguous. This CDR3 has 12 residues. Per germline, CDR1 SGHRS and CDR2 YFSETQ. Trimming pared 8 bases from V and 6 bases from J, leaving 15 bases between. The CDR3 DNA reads TGCGCCAGTACTCCGAATTCCCGCGAGCAGTACTTC. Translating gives CASTPNSREQYF. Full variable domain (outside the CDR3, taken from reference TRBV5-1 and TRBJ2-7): KAGVTQTPRYLIKTRGQQVTLSCSPISGHRSVSWYQQTPGQGLQFLFEYFSETQRNKGNFPGRFSGRQFSNSRSEMNVSTLELGDSALYLCASTPNSREQYFGPGTRLTVT.

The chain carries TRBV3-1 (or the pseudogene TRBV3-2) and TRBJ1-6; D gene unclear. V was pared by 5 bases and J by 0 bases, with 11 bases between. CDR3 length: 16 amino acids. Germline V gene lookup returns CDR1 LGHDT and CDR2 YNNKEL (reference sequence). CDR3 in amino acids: CASSLDSSSYNSPLHF. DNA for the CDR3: TGTGCCAGCAGCTTAGATTCGAGCTCCTATAATTCACCCCTCCACTTT.

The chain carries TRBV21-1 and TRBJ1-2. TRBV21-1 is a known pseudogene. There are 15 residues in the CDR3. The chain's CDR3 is CASSKEGTEYGGYTF. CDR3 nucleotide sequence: TGTGCCAGCAGCAAAGAGGGAACAGAGTATGGAGGCTACACCTTC.

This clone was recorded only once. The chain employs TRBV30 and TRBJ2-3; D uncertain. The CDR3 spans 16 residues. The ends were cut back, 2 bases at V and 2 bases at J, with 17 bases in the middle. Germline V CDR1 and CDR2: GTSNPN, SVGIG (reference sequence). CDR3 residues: CAWSIRKGLYTDTQYF. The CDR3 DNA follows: TGTGCCTGGAGTATTAGAAAAGGCCTATACACAGATACGCAGTATTTT.

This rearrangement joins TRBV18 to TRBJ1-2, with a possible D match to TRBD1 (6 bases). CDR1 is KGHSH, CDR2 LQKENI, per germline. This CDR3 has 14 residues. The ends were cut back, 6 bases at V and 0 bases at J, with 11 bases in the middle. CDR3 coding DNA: TGTGCCAGCTCGGGCAGGGGCGCTAACTATGGCTACACCTTC. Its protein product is CASSGRGANYGYTF.

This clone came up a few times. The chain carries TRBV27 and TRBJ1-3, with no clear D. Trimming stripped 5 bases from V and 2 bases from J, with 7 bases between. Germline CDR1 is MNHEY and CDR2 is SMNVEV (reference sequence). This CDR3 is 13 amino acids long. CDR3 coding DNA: TGTGCCAGCAGTGCATCCCCTGGAAACACCATATATTTT. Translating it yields CASSASPGNTIYF.

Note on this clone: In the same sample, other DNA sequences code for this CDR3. CDR3 sequence reads: CASSEDRYNQPQHF. CDR3 in DNA: TGTGCCAGCAGTGAGGACAGGTACAATCAGCCCCAGCATTTT. The gene calls are TRBV6-1 and TRBJ1-5, with 7 bases lining up with TRBD1. This CDR3 has 14 amino acids. J gave up 3 bases and V 3 bases, and 2 bases lay outside the gene matches. Germline V gives CDR1 MNHNS, CDR2 SASEGT.

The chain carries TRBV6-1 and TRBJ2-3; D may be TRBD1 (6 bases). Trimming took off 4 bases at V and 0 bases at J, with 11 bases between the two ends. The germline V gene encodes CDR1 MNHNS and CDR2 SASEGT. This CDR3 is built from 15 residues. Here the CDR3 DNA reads TGTGCCAGCAGTGGCCGGGACATCAGCACAGATACGCAGTATTTT. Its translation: CASSGRDISTDTQYF.

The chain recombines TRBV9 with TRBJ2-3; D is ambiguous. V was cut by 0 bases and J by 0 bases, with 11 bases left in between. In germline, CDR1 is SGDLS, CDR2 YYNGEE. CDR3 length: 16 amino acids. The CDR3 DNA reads TGTGCCAGCAGCGTAGGTCTTAGTGCTAGCACAGATACGCAGTATTTT. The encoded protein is CASSVGLSASTDTQYF.

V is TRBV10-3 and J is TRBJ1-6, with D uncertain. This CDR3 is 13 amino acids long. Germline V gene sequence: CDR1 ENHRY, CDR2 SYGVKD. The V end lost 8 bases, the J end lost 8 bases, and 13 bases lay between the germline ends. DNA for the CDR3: TGTGCCATCTCCTCGGTTATGGATTCACCCCTCCACTTT. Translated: CAISSVMDSPLHF.

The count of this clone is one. CDR3 residues: CASSLVSGNTIYF. The CDR3 nucleotides are TGTGCCAGCAGTCTCGTCTCTGGAAACACCATATATTTT. V gene TRBV28 combines with J gene TRBJ1-3; the D is unclear. The CDR3 spans 13 residues. Germline assignment: CDR1 MDHEN and CDR2 SYDVKM. The V end was cut by 5 bases, the J end by 0 bases, with 5 bases between.

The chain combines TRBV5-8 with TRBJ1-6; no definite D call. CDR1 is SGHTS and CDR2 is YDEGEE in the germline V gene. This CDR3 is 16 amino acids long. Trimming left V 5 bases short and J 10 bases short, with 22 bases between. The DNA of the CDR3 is TGTGCCAGCAGAGCCACCAACCGGGGTACGGGGTCACCCCTCCACTTT. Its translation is CASRATNRGTGSPLHF.

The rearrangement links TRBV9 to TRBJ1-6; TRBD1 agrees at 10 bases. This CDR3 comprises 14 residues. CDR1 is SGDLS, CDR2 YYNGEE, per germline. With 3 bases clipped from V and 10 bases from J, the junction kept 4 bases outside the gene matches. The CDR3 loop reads CASSAGTGDSPLHF. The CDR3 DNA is TGTGCCAGCAGCGCCGGGACAGGGGACTCACCCCTCCACTTT.

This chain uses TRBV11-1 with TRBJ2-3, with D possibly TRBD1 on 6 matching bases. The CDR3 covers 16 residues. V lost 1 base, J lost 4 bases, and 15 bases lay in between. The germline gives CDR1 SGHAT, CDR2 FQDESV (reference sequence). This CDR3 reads CASSLGGSPGADTQYF. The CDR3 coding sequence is TGTGCCAGCAGCTTAGGTGGCAGCCCAGGGGCAGATACGCAGTATTTT. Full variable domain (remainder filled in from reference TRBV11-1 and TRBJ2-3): EAEVAQSPRYKITEKSQAVAFWCDPISGHATLYWYRQILGQGPELLVQFQDESVVDDSQLPKDRFSAERLKGVDSTLKIQPAELGDSAMYLCASSLGGSPGADTQYFGPGTRLTVL.

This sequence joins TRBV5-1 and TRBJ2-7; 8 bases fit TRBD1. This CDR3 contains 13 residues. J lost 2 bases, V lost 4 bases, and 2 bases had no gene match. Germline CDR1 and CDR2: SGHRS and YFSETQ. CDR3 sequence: CASSRGQAYEQYF. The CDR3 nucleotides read TGCGCCAGCAGCCGGGGACAGGCCTACGAGCAGTACTTC.

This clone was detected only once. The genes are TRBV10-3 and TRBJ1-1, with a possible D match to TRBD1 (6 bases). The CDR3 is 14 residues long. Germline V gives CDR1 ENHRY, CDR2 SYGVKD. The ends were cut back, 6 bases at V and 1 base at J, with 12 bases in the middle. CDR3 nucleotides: TGTGCCATCAGGCGACAGGAAACGAACACTGAAGCTTTCTTT. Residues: CAIRRQETNTEAFF.

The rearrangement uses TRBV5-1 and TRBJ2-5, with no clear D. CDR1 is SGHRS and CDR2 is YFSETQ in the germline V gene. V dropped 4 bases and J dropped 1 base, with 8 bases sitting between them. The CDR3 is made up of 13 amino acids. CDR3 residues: CASSQVPQETQYF. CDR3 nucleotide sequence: TGCGCCAGCAGCCAAGTACCCCAAGAGACCCAGTACTTC.

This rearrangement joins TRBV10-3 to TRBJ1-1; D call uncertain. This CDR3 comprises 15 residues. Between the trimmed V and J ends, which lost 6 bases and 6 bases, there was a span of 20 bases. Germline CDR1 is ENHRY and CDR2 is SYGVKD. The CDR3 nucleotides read TGTGCCATCAGACCCTTACTTGGGGTTAACTCTGAAGCTTTCTTT. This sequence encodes CAIRPLLGVNSEAFF.

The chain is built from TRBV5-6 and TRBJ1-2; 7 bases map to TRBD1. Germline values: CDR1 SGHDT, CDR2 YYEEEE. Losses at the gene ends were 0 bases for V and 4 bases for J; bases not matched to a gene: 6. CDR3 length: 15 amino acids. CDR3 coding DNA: TGTGCCAGCAGCTTGGTGTCAGGGGGTCTCTATGGCTACACCTTC. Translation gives CASSLVSGGLYGYTF.

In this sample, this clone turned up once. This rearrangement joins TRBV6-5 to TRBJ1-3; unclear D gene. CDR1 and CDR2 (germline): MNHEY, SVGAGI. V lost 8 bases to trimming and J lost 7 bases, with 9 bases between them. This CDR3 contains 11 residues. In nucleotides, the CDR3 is TGTGCCAGCGGCAGACCGAACACCATATATTTT. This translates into CASGRPNTIYF.

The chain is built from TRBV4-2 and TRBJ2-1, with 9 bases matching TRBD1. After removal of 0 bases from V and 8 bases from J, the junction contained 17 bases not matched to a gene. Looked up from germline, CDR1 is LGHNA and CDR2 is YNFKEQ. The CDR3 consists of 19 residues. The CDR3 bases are TGTGCCAGCAGCCAAGACCCCCGTGGAGGGACAGGGATGATGGATGAGCAGTTCTTC. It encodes CASSQDPRGGTGMMDEQFF.

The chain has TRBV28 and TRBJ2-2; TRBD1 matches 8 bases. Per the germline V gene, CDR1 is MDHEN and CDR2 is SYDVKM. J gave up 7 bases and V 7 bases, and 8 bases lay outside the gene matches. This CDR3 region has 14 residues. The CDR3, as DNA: TGTGCCAGCAAAATGACAGGGGTGATCGGGGAGCTGTTTTTT. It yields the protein CASKMTGVIGELFF.

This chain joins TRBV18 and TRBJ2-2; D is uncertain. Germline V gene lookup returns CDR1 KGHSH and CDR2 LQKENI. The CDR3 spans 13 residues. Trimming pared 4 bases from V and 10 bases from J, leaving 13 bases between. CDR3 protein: CASSRRQREELFF. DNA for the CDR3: TGTGCCAGCTCACGACGTCAGAGAGAGGAGCTGTTTTTT.

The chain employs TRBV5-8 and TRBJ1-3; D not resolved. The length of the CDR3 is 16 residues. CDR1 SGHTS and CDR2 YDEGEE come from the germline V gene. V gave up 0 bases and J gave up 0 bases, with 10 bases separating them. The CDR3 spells CASSLVGPLSGNTIYF. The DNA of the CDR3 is TGTGCCAGCAGCTTGGTAGGCCCGCTCTCTGGAAACACCATATATTTT. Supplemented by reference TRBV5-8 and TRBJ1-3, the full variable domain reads EAGVTQSPTHLIKTRGQQATLRCSPISGHTSVYWYQQALGLGLQFLLWYDEGEERNRGNFPPRFSGRQFPNYSSELNVNALELEDSALYLCASSLVGPLSGNTIYFGEGSWLTVV.

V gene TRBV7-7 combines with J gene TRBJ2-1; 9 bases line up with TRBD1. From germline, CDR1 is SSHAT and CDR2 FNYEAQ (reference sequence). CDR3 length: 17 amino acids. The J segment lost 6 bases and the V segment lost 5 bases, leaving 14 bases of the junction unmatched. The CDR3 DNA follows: TGTGCCAGCAGCACCCCGGGACAGGGCACGGGGTGCAATGAGCAGTTCTTC. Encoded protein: CASSTPGQGTGCNEQFF.